This T cell receptor (beta chain) originates from a study of PD-1 blockade in mismatch repair-deficient tumors. Study information: Patients had eleven to twelve mismatch repair-deficient cancer types, all previously treated and progressing. Study results and limitations: Tumor-resident clones, often undetectable pretreatment in blood, expanded then contracted after pembrolizumab.

The repertoire was sequenced with immunoSEQ multiplex PCR; TCRdb's copy has only in-frame clones and lacks some. The sample comprises around 100,000 clones, 65% to 80% of which are singletons, and 4% to 5% rests with the top ten. As regards this clone: Its target is unknown. The same CDR3 arises from other DNA sequences in this sample as well.

Every patient had mismatch repair deficiency by PCR or immunohistochemistry. TCR sequencing covered a few patients who responded to pembrolizumab. V was trimmed by 1 base and J by 4 bases, leaving 3 bases between them. The CDR3 has 12 amino acids. CDR1 is SGHAT and CDR2 is FQNNGV in the germline V gene. This clonotype originated in an adult with mismatch repair-deficient cancer. The sequencing here drew on peripheral blood, taken about 60 weeks after starting pembrolizumab. The V call is TRBV11-2, the J call TRBJ2-3; D is unclear. Here the CDR3 reads CASSLVPDTQYF. The CDR3 DNA follows: TGTGCCAGCAGCTTAGTCCCAGATACGCAGTATTTT.